The clone carrying this TCR beta chain was seen a handful of times. Its antigen is undetermined. This specimen comes from a study of response to subunit inactivated influenza vaccine. Whole-study findings and limits: New T cells are recruited in small numbers by each seasonal influenza vaccination, according to the authors' suggestion.

The CDR3 loop spans 15 amino acids. V was clipped by 4 bases and J by 7 bases; unmatched bases: 10. CDR1 and CDR2 (germline): SQVTM, ANQGSEA. TCRdb processed the RT-PCR reads anew with MiXCR; each CDR3 protein has one entry. The sample contains 160,000 or so distinct CDR3 sequences, 11% of which appear only once. The TCR comes from a man in his fifties who received an inactivated influenza vaccine. Material: non-naive T cells sorted from PBMCs, obtained about 40 days after vaccination. The chain links TRBV29-1 to TRBJ2-5; TRBD2 aligns across 12 bases. CDR3 residues: CSVVQASGREGTQYF. CDR3 coding DNA: TGCAGCGTTGTTCAAGCTAGCGGGAGGGAGGGGACCCAGTACTTC.